This T cell receptor (beta chain) derives from a study of T cells after yellow fever vaccination. Only a few counts were recorded for this clonotype. Universal primer sites and UMIs were introduced during 5'RACE template-switching synthesis of TCR cDNA. One entry per CDR3 protein, called by TCRdb with MiXCR from the 5' RACE reads. In the table there are some 160,000 distinct CDR3 sequences, around 8.5% of which are singletons. Sequencing used CD8+ T cells sorted from PBMCs, obtained 45 days after the yellow fever booster vaccination. The clonotype was recovered from a man younger than 30 who received the YFV17D yellow fever vaccine.

CDR3 sequence (DNA): TGCGCCAGCAGCGGCGGACGTTACAATCAGCCCCAGCATTTT. Protein product: CASSGGRYNQPQHF. The rearrangement links TRBV4-1 to TRBJ1-5; D is ambiguous. The CDR3 length is 14 residues. CDR1 is MGHRA, CDR2 YSYEKL, per germline. The V end lost 5 bases, the J end lost 3 bases, and 11 bases lay between the germline ends.